Shown below are 18 T cell receptor beta chains from a single sample sequenced in a study of somatic mutations in cytotoxic T cells in rheumatoid arthritis. TCRdb's copy holds only in-frame clones and misses some; the assay was immunoSEQ multiplex PCR. Seen here are approximately 13,000 clones, under 85% observed once, and the top ten hold about 15%. The sequenced sample consisted of CD8+ T cells sorted from blood. The receptors were sampled from an adult with rheumatoid arthritis.

This clone was observed once. This sequence joins TRBV11-1 and TRBJ2-1; tentative D call: TRBD2 (5 bases). V lost 1 base and J lost 6, with 13 bases in between. CDR1 is SGHAT, CDR2 FQDESV, per germline (reference sequence). The CDR3 runs to 15 residues. The CDR3 region is CASSLDLGSRNEQFF. DNA for the CDR3: TGTGCCAGCAGCTTAGATTTGGGGAGTCGCAATGAGCAGTTCTTC.

The chain employs TRBV5-1 and TRBJ2-5, with 8 positions matching TRBD1. The J call could be wrong; TRBJ2-7 is a better fit for the DNA end. CDR1 is SGHRS and CDR2 is YFSETQ in the germline V gene. The CDR3 runs 16 residues. The CDR3 sequence is CASSLSRTGSSYEQYF. The DNA for the CDR3 is TGCGCCAGCAGCTTATCCCGGACAGGGAGCTCCTACGAGCAGTACTTC.

J is TRBJ1-6 and V is TRBV5-1, with 8 bases lining up with TRBD1. The CDR3 has 14 residues. V shed 3 bases and J 7 bases; nucleotides not matched to a gene: 3. Looked up from germline, CDR1 is SGHRS and CDR2 is YFSETQ. In DNA, the CDR3 is TGCGCCAGCAGCTCCGACAGGGGCAATTCACCCCTCCACTTT. Residues: CASSSDRGNSPLHF.

The chain recombines TRBV28 with TRBJ2-7; no reliable D call. The CDR3 contains 14 residues. Trimming took off 5 bases at V and 9 bases at J, with 20 bases between the two ends. Germline V gene sequence: CDR1 MDHEN, CDR2 SYDVKM. CDR3 coding DNA: TGTGCCAGCAGTATTGGTTTCCTTCCAGCCGTGCAGTACGTC. It encodes CASSIGFLPAVQYV.

V is TRBV29-1 and J is TRBJ1-2; maybe TRBD1 (5 bases). Deletions cut 3 bases from V and 8 bases from J, with 16 bases between. Germline V gene data show CDR1 as SQVTM and CDR2 as ANQGSEA. The CDR3 has 13 amino acids. CDR3 sequence: CSVDRDDGIGYTF. The DNA of the CDR3 is TGCAGCGTTGATCGGGACGACGGGATCGGCTACACCTTC.

The chain carries TRBV6-5 and TRBJ1-2; 7 bases line up with TRBD1. The germline gives CDR1 MNHEY, CDR2 SVGAGI. After removal of 6 bases from V and 4 bases from J, the junction contained 11 bases not matched to a gene. The CDR3 is made up of 15 amino acids. CDR3 loop: CASSDRAGELYGYTF. The CDR3, as DNA: TGTGCCAGCAGCGACAGGGCAGGAGAGCTCTATGGCTACACCTTC.

The chain employs TRBV7-7 and TRBJ2-5, with 9 positions matching TRBD2. CDR3 size: 16 residues. Germline CDR1 SSHAT, CDR2 FNYEAQ (reference sequence). The V gene end was trimmed by 4 bases and the J gene end by 5 bases; junction bases not matched to a gene: 11. The CDR3 DNA reads as TGTGCCAGCAGCTCAATAGCGGGGGAAGATTCGGAGACCCAGTACTTC. This codes for CASSSIAGEDSETQYF.

Here the CDR3 DNA reads TGTGCCAGCAGCTGGGATTGGTCGAATGAGCAGTTCTTC. Residues: CASSWDWSNEQFF. The V call is TRBV7-6, the J call TRBJ2-1; D is undetermined. This CDR3 comprises 13 residues. The germline CDR1 and CDR2 sequences are SGHVS and FNYEAQ. With 4 bases removed from V and 7 bases from J, the gap between germline ends came to 11 bases.

This rearrangement joins TRBV19 to TRBJ1-1; D unresolved. Germline V gives CDR1 LNHDA, CDR2 SQIVND (reference sequence). This CDR3 contains 16 residues. V was clipped by 0 bases and J by 0 bases, with 11 bases between them. The CDR3 nucleotides are TGTGCCAGTAGTATAGAGGTCTGGCGGCTGAACACTGAAGCTTTCTTT. Translation gives CASSIEVWRLNTEAFF.

The V call is TRBV19, the J call TRBJ2-2; D gene uncertain. V gave up 0 bases and J gave up 3 bases, with 8 bases separating them. The CDR3 is made up of 15 amino acids. In germline, CDR1 is LNHDA, CDR2 SQIVND (reference sequence). The CDR3 region is CASSIETEYTGELFF. Here the CDR3 DNA reads TGTGCCAGTAGTATAGAAACAGAATACACCGGGGAGCTGTTTTTT. The full variable domain, completed using reference TRBV19 and TRBJ2-2, is DGGITQSPKYLFRKEGQNVTLSCEQNLNHDAMYWYRQDPGQGLRLIYYSQIVNDFQKGDIAEGYSVSREKKESFPLTVTSAQKNPTAFYLCASSIETEYTGELFFGEGSRLTVL.

V usage is TRBV21-1 and J usage is TRBJ2-1; the table's TRBD1 call for D was not verified on the DNA. TRBV21-1 is a recognized pseudogene. The CDR3 extends over 16 amino acids. Here the CDR3 DNA reads TGTGCCAGCAGCAAGCTCCGGGACAGGGTAGGCAATGAGCAGTTCTTC. It codes for CASSKLRDRVGNEQFF.

The chain carries TRBV5-1 and TRBJ2-3, with D possibly TRBD2 on 6 matching bases. The CDR3 has 20 residues. The ends were cut back, 0 bases at V and 4 bases at J, with 27 bases in the middle. The V gene's germline CDR1 is SGHRS and CDR2 YFSETQ. The CDR3: CASSLAVLEGTPSLADTQYF. The CDR3, as DNA: TGCGCCAGCAGCTTGGCGGTCCTTGAAGGGACTCCAAGTCTGGCAGATACGCAGTATTTT.

This chain connects TRBV18 to TRBJ2-1, with 15 bases aligning to TRBD2. CDR3 size: 20 residues. After removal of 3 bases from V and 9 bases from J, the junction contained 18 bases not matched to a gene. Germline CDR1 KGHSH, CDR2 LQKENI. The CDR3 DNA is TGTGCCAGCTCACCCGAATGGACTAGCGGGGGGGCGCCCCCTCGGGTTGAGCAGTTCTTC. Its translation: CASSPEWTSGGAPPRVEQFF.

V is TRBV6-4 and J is TRBJ2-7; perhaps TRBD2 as D (5 bases). The CDR3 extends over 12 amino acids. Germline V gene sequence: CDR1 MRHNA, CDR2 SNTAGT. V lost 10 bases and J lost 6, with 16 bases in between. The CDR3 region has the DNA TGTGCCACCCCGGGTCCGGGGAGCGAGCAGTACGTC. Translated, it gives CATPGPGSEQYV.

This chain joins TRBV9 and TRBJ2-7, with D possibly called TRBD1 or TRBD2 (5 bases each). The CDR3 extends over 13 amino acids. The germline V and J ends were trimmed by 4 bases and 6 bases, with 14 bases remaining between them. Germline assignment: CDR1 SGDLS and CDR2 YYNGEE. CDR3 loop: CASSPPRGVEQYF. CDR3 in DNA: TGTGCCAGCAGCCCCCCTCGGGGCGTCGAGCAGTACTTC.

The chain combines TRBV7-9 with TRBJ1-2; D might be TRBD1 (5 bases). The CDR3 covers 14 residues. Trimming removed 1 base from V and 2 bases from J, with 8 bases in between. Germline values: CDR1 SEHNR, CDR2 FQNEAQ (reference sequence). The CDR3, as DNA: TGTGCCAGCAGCTTAGAGAGGGGCAACTATGGCTACACCTTC. Amino acids: CASSLERGNYGYTF.

This clone was seen more than once but under ten times. The V gene is TRBV7-9, the J gene TRBJ1-1; D remains ambiguous. V lost 2 bases and J 6 bases, leaving 7 bases between the germline ends. The CDR3 contains 12 residues. Germline CDR1 reads SEHNR; CDR2 reads FQNEAQ (reference sequence). CDR3: CASSLQTPEAFF. CDR3 DNA sequence: TGTGCCAGCAGCTTACAGACGCCTGAAGCTTTCTTT.

The rearrangement joins TRBV2 to TRBJ2-7; 10 bases line up with TRBD2. V shed 4 bases and J 4 bases; nucleotides not matched to a gene: 4. Germline CDR1 reads SNHLY; CDR2 reads FYNNEI. CDR3 length: 14 residues. CDR3 amino acids: CASSGSSGGYEQYF. DNA for the CDR3: TGTGCCAGCAGTGGCTCTAGCGGGGGTTACGAGCAGTACTTC.